Listed below are T cell receptor beta chains from one sample, sequenced in a study of blood T cell repertoires in COVID-19. Clones were read by immunoSEQ multiplex PCR, and TCRdb kept only the in-frame ones, dropping some. This table has some 87,000 clones, around 83% appearing once. Sequenced material: peripheral blood. All receptors derive from an elderly man with active or convalescent COVID-19. Both conserved end residues are part of each CDR3. Each record gives: D gene, V gene, clone size, J gene, CDR3 protein, CDR3 DNA. The D gene is left open where the match is weak. Part of the rows lack a size; the others show once, few, many or a class for expanded clones.

d_call: TRBD1
v_call: TRBV5-4
clone_size: once
j_call: TRBJ1-1
cdr3_aa: CASSGDSSLRNTEAFF
cdr3_nt: TGTGCCAGCAGCGGGGACAGCTCTTTAAGGAACACTGAAGCTTTCTTT

d_call: .
v_call: TRBV2
clone_size: .
j_call: TRBJ1-1
cdr3_aa: CARKRDTNTEAFF
cdr3_nt: TGTGCCAGGAAACGGGACACGAACACTGAAGCTTTCTTT

d_call: .
v_call: TRBV9
clone_size: .
j_call: TRBJ1-3
cdr3_aa: CASSLDRGGGNTIYF
cdr3_nt: TGTGCCAGCAGCCTAGACCGGGGAGGTGGAAACACCATATATTTT

d_call: TRBD1
v_call: TRBV19
clone_size: few
j_call: TRBJ1-3
cdr3_aa: CASSPWTGGVNTIYF
cdr3_nt: TGTGCCAGTAGTCCCTGGACAGGTGGCGTAAACACCATATATTTT

d_call: .
v_call: TRBV28
clone_size: .
j_call: TRBJ1-2
cdr3_aa: CASSLLANYGYTF
cdr3_nt: TGTGCCAGCAGTTTACTGGCAAACTATGGCTACACCTTC

d_call: .
v_call: TRBV7-8
clone_size: .
j_call: TRBJ1-1
cdr3_aa: CASSLAGAVRTEAFF
cdr3_nt: TGTGCCAGCAGCTTAGCAGGGGCCGTACGCACTGAAGCTTTCTTT

d_call: .
v_call: TRBV5-5
clone_size: .
j_call: TRBJ1-1
cdr3_aa: CASSGGEGGWDTEAFF
cdr3_nt: TGTGCCAGCAGCGGCGGCGAGGGAGGATGGGACACTGAAGCTTTCTTT

d_call: .
v_call: TRBV6-5
clone_size: once
j_call: TRBJ1-6
cdr3_aa: CASSSFRFSPLHF
cdr3_nt: TGTGCCAGCAGCTCTTTCCGGTTTTCACCCCTCCACTTT

d_call: .
v_call: TRBV5-1
clone_size: .
j_call: TRBJ2-7
cdr3_aa: CASSSPSRVEQYF
cdr3_nt: TGCGCCAGCAGCTCGCCATCCCGGGTCGAGCAGTACTTC

d_call: .
v_call: TRBV14
clone_size: .
j_call: TRBJ2-5
cdr3_aa: CASSQEWERETQYF
cdr3_nt: TGTGCCAGCAGCCAAGAATGGGAGCGGGAGACCCAGTACTTC

d_call: .
v_call: TRBV2
clone_size: .
j_call: TRBJ2-3
cdr3_aa: CASIPGGLPDTQYF
cdr3_nt: TGTGCCAGCATCCCCGGCGGTTTACCAGATACGCAGTATTTT

d_call: .
v_call: TRBV4-2
clone_size: .
j_call: TRBJ1-1
cdr3_aa: CASSPPVGTEAFF
cdr3_nt: TGTGCCAGCAGCCCTCCGGTCGGCACTGAAGCTTTCTTT

d_call: TRBD1
v_call: TRBV5-1
clone_size: .
j_call: TRBJ1-2
cdr3_aa: CASSATGTGVGYGYTF
cdr3_nt: TGCGCCAGCAGCGCTACCGGGACAGGGGTCGGCTATGGCTACACCTTC

d_call: .
v_call: TRBV6-4
clone_size: .
j_call: TRBJ2-6
cdr3_aa: CASSDPGANVLTF
cdr3_nt: TGTGCCAGCAGTGATCCAGGGGCCAACGTCCTGACTTTC

d_call: .
v_call: TRBV2
clone_size: .
j_call: TRBJ1-1
cdr3_aa: CASKDGGGRTEAFF
cdr3_nt: TGTGCCAGCAAGGACGGGGGTGGGAGAACTGAAGCTTTCTTT